The 24 T cell receptor beta chains presented below share a single source sample, sequenced in a study of early stage breast cancer tumors. TCRdb keeps only in-frame clones here, not all; method: immunoSEQ multiplex PCR. The data contain about 46,000 clones, roughly 73% of them seen just once; the ten biggest clones take up 3.4%. The sequencing sample was made of blood. These receptors all stem from a person in their 40s with breast cancer.

In this sample, this clone turned up once. The chain carries TRBV12-2 and TRBJ1-2. TRBV12-2 is labeled a pseudogene. The CDR3 contains 16 residues. This chain's CDR3 is CASRPFGTARGGGYTF. The CDR3 DNA reads TGTGCAAGTCGCCCGTTCGGGACAGCTAGGGGGGGTGGCTACACCTTC.

This chain links TRBV18 with TRBJ1-3, with 8 bases fitting TRBD1. Germline values: CDR1 KGHSH, CDR2 LQKENI. The CDR3 runs to 15 residues. J lost 0 bases, V lost 4 bases, and 2 bases had no gene match. For the CDR3, the DNA is TGTGCCAGCTCACAAGGGACAGGCTCTGGAAACACCATATATTTT. It yields the protein CASSQGTGSGNTIYF.

The count of this clone is one. The gene calls are TRBV6-1 and TRBJ1-1, with D unclear. The CDR3 covers 14 residues. V dropped 7 bases and J dropped 5 bases, with 17 bases sitting between them. Germline V gene sequence: CDR1 MNHNS, CDR2 SASEGT. The CDR3 nucleotides are TGTGCCAGCACCCCCCTTGGGGTAGAGACTGAAGCTTTCTTT. This codes for CASTPLGVETEAFF.

This clone was observed a few times. This chain uses TRBV2 with TRBJ1-5; TRBD1 is a possible D gene (6 bases). Trimming took off 6 bases at V and 4 bases at J, with 10 bases between the two ends. The germline V gene encodes CDR1 SNHLY and CDR2 FYNNEI. The CDR3 totals 13 residues. The chain's CDR3 is CASRSQGNQPQHF. DNA for the CDR3: TGTGCCAGCAGAAGCCAGGGGAATCAGCCCCAGCATTTT.

The chain uses TRBV4-2 and TRBJ2-5; D remains ambiguous. The V and J ends lost 0 bases and 5 bases respectively, with 7 bases between them. CDR3 length: 13 amino acids. Germline V CDR1 and CDR2: LGHNA, YNFKEQ. The CDR3: CASSQELEETQYF. The CDR3 DNA sequence: TGTGCCAGCAGCCAAGAACTGGAGGAGACCCAGTACTTC.

V and J are TRBV19 and TRBJ2-2; D not resolved. Trimming pared 4 bases from V and 9 bases from J, leaving 15 bases between. Germline V gene data show CDR1 as LNHDA and CDR2 as SQIVND (reference sequence). This CDR3 contains 14 residues. CDR3 nucleotides: TGTGCCAGTAGTACTCCAGAGATCGCTTGGGAGCTGTTTTTT. Encoded protein: CASSTPEIAWELFF.

The chain is built from TRBV18 and TRBJ1-2; 8 bases agree with TRBD1. The CDR3 is 16 residues long. V lost 3 bases and J lost 8; bases outside the gene matches: 14. Per the germline V gene, CDR1 is KGHSH and CDR2 is LQKENI. CDR3 residues: CASSPTPPQGAQGYTF. For the CDR3, the DNA is TGTGCCAGCTCACCGACTCCACCCCAGGGGGCGCAGGGCTACACCTTC.

V and J are TRBV30 and TRBJ2-3; D is unresolved. The germline CDR1 and CDR2 sequences are GTSNPN and SVGIG (reference sequence). This CDR3 has 12 residues. Trimming stripped 3 bases from V and 0 bases from J, with 4 bases between. CDR3 sequence: CAWSLSTDTQYF. In DNA form, the CDR3 reads TGTGCCTGGAGCCTAAGCACAGATACGCAGTATTTT.

The genes are TRBV18 and TRBJ2-2; 9 nucleotides match TRBD1. The germline V gene encodes CDR1 KGHSH and CDR2 LQKENI. J gave up 5 bases and V 3 bases, and 7 bases lay outside the gene matches. The CDR3 has 16 residues. The CDR3 nucleotides are TGTGCCAGCTCACCCCGGGACAGGGCCGGGACCGGGGAGCTGTTTTTT. This codes for CASSPRDRAGTGELFF.

The gene calls are TRBV6-1 and TRBJ2-1; 8 bases are a match to TRBD2. From germline, CDR1 is MNHNS and CDR2 SASEGT. Unmatched junction bases numbered 10, after V lost 2 bases and J lost 1 base. The length of the CDR3 is 18 residues. The CDR3 is CASSERVGAGASYNEQFF. The CDR3 nucleotides are TGTGCCAGCAGTGAACGGGTCGGAGCGGGAGCGTCCTACAATGAGCAGTTCTTC.

This clone occurred a few times. V gene TRBV9 combines with J gene TRBJ2-7; D is ambiguous. V was clipped by 3 bases and J by 0 bases, with 4 bases between them. The CDR3 has 12 residues. Germline V CDR1 and CDR2: SGDLS, YYNGEE. The CDR3 here is CASSAHSYEQYF. In DNA form, the CDR3 reads TGTGCCAGCAGCGCTCACTCCTACGAGCAGTACTTC.

This clone has a handful of counts. V usage is TRBV4-1 and J usage is TRBJ1-1; 7 bases are shared with TRBD1. This CDR3 comprises 15 residues. Trimming at V came to 0 bases and at J to 5 bases, leaving 6 bases not matched to a gene. CDR1 and CDR2 (germline): MGHRA, YSYEKL. CDR3 DNA: TGCGCCAGCAGCCAAGATCCAGGGGGAAGAACTGAAGCTTTCTTT. This translates into CASSQDPGGRTEAFF.

The chain has TRBV10-3 and TRBJ2-3; 9 nucleotides match TRBD2. The V and J ends lost 8 bases and 0 bases, in that order; junction bases with no gene match: 12. CDR3 length equals 17 residues. In germline, CDR1 is ENHRY, CDR2 SYGVKD. The chain's CDR3 is CAIAEEASGTSTDTQYF. The CDR3 coding sequence is TGTGCCATCGCAGAGGAGGCTAGCGGGACTAGCACAGATACGCAGTATTTT.

The J gene is TRBJ1-5, the V gene TRBV2; D remains ambiguous. The CDR3 has 14 residues. The germline CDR1 and CDR2 sequences are SNHLY and FYNNEI. V lost 6 bases and J 6 bases, leaving 15 bases between the germline ends. The CDR3 region is CASSPDGELQPQHF. The CDR3 DNA reads as TGTGCCAGCAGCCCGGACGGGGAACTTCAGCCCCAGCATTTT.

This chain connects TRBV27 to TRBJ1-1; D might be TRBD1 (6 bases). There are 15 residues in the CDR3. V gave up 6 bases and J gave up 1 base, with 15 bases separating them. Germline lookup yields CDR1 MNHEY and CDR2 SMNVEV (reference sequence). CDR3 in amino acids: CASRNSGTRNTEAFF. CDR3 coding DNA: TGTGCCAGCAGGAACTCCGGGACACGGAACACTGAAGCTTTCTTT.

The rearrangement uses TRBV19 and TRBJ2-1, with 11 bases aligning to TRBD1. CDR1 is LNHDA and CDR2 is SQIVND in the germline V gene (reference sequence). Losses at the gene ends were 5 bases for V and 6 bases for J; bases not matched to a gene: 3. The CDR3 totals 14 residues. The CDR3 DNA is TGTGCCAGTAGTTCGGACAGGGGGCTCAATGAGCAGTTCTTC. Residues: CASSSDRGLNEQFF.

This clone occurred once. V is TRBV7-2 and J is TRBJ2-3; no firm D call. Trimming stripped 5 bases from V and 8 bases from J, with 14 bases between. This CDR3 region has 13 residues. Germline-derived CDR1 and CDR2 are SGHTA and FQGNSA. CDR3 coding DNA: TGTGCCAGCAGCCTTAGGACCTCCCCTACGCAGTATTTT. Amino acid sequence: CASSLRTSPTQYF.

This clone was picked up one time. This chain uses TRBV7-9 with TRBJ2-1; 7 bases line up with TRBD1. CDR1 is SEHNR and CDR2 is FQNEAQ in the germline V gene (reference sequence). The CDR3 contains 13 residues. Trimming at V came to 7 bases and at J to 7 bases, leaving 7 bases not matched to a gene. The CDR3: CASIYKTGNEQFF. In DNA form, the CDR3 reads TGTGCCAGCATCTACAAGACAGGGAATGAGCAGTTCTTC.

The chain links TRBV7-9 to TRBJ2-3; D is unresolved. The V gene lost 2 bases and the J gene lost 0 bases, with 3 bases spanning the gap. Germline V lookup: CDR1 SEHNR, CDR2 FQNEAQ (reference sequence). There are 13 residues in the CDR3. The CDR3 DNA reads as TGTGCCAGCAGCTTATCTAGCACAGATACGCAGTATTTT. Encoded protein: CASSLSSTDTQYF.

This clone appeared once. The chain employs TRBV7-2 and TRBJ2-1; the D is unclear. V lost 8 bases, J lost 6 bases, and 14 bases lay in between. This CDR3 is built from 13 residues. Germline assignment: CDR1 SGHTA and CDR2 FQGNSA. The CDR3 nucleotides are TGTGCCAGCCCCCCTCCCGGAAGCAATGAGCAGTTCTTC. This translates into CASPPPGSNEQFF.

The CDR3: CASSPPGQGAATF. Written as DNA, the CDR3 is TGTGCCAGCAGTCCTCCCGGACAGGGGGCAGCCACCTTC. This sequence joins TRBV6-5 and TRBJ1-2; 11 bases are a match to TRBD1. The CDR3 covers 13 residues. Germline CDR1 and CDR2: MNHEY and SVGAGI. The V segment lost 5 bases and the J segment 13 bases; nucleotides outside the gene matches: 9.

The V and J genes are TRBV27 and TRBJ2-3; the D gene could be TRBD1 or TRBD2 (6 bases each). The CDR3 has 13 amino acids. CDR1 is MNHEY and CDR2 is SMNVEV in the germline V gene (reference sequence). Trimming left V 4 bases short and J 6 bases short, with 11 bases between. DNA of the CDR3: TGTGCCAGCAGTTCTAGGGGGAGGGATACGCAGTATTTT. Its protein is CASSSRGRDTQYF.

This rearrangement joins TRBV6-1 to TRBJ1-4; no reliable D call. V was cut by 3 bases and J by 8 bases, with 16 bases left in between. This CDR3 region has 15 residues. Germline V gene sequence: CDR1 MNHNS, CDR2 SASEGT. DNA of the CDR3: TGTGCCAGCAGTGATGCGGGTTCTTCGGAAGAAAAACTGTTTTTT. Protein sequence: CASSDAGSSEEKLFF.

The V call is TRBV5-4, the J call TRBJ2-1; D could derive from TRBD1 or TRBD2 (5 bases each). V shed 4 bases and J shed 2 bases, with 25 bases lying between them. The length of the CDR3 is 19 residues. CDR1 is SGHNT, CDR2 YYREEE, per germline (reference sequence). The CDR3 DNA reads as TGTGCCAGCAGCCGGGGACCCTACAGAGACCAGGGCGCCTACAATGAGCAGTTCTTC. Amino acid sequence: CASSRGPYRDQGAYNEQFF.